A selection of T cell receptor beta chains follows, all from one sample in a study of radiation and T cells in renal cell carcinoma. Profiling relied on immunoSEQ multiplex PCR, and the TCRdb table lists in-frame clones only, not all of them. The table lists 150,000 or so clones, roughly nine tenths of them singletons, with 3.5% to 5% in the top ten. The sample in question was blood, obtained from a patient whose treatment included radiotherapy and nephrectomy. Every receptor here comes from a woman in her seventies with renal cell carcinoma. The CDR3 runs from the conserved cysteine through the conserved F or W. Each record gives: clone size, J gene, D gene, V gene, CDR3 DNA, CDR3 protein. The D gene is left open where the match is weak. Only part of the rows carry a size: once, few, many, or a class if the clone is expanded.

NA TRBJ2-4 NA TRBV7-9 TGTGCCAGCAGCTCCAAAAACATTCAGTACTTC CASSSKNIQYF
NA TRBJ2-1 TRBD1 TRBV5-4 TGTGCCAGCAGCTCACAATCGACAGGGGGGAATGAGCAGTTCTTC CASSSQSTGGNEQFF
once TRBJ1-2 TRBD1 TRBV10-2 TGCGCCACCAAAAGAACACCAGGGGGTAGGTTTGGCTACACCTTC CATKRTPGGRFGYTF
NA TRBJ1-6 TRBD1 TRBV19 TGTGCCAGTAGTATCTTACAGGGGGCTACAAATTCACCCCTCCACTTT CASSILQGATNSPLHF
NA TRBJ2-1 NA TRBV5-6 TGTGCCAGCAGCCAACTTAAGGAGCAGTTCTTC CASSQLKEQFF
NA TRBJ2-7 TRBD2 TRBV27 TGTGCCAGCAGTTCGGGGGGGACCTACGAGCAGTACTTC CASSSGGTYEQYF
NA TRBJ2-2 NA TRBV30 TGTGCCTGGAGTGTAGCCCCCTGGACCCCACGGGCCGGGGAGCTGTTTTTT CAWSVAPWTPRAGELFF
NA TRBJ2-4 NA TRBV7-6 TGTGCCAGCAGCTTATCGCACAGCAACATTCAGTACTTC CASSLSHSNIQYF
NA TRBJ2-7 NA TRBV2 TGTGCCAGCAGCGGGGCATCCTACGAGCAGTACTTC CASSGASYEQYF
NA TRBJ2-1 NA TRBV18 TGTGCCAGCTCACCCCAAGACATCTACTACAATGAGCAGTTCTTC CASSPQDIYYNEQFF
NA TRBJ2-5 NA TRBV28 TGTGCCACCCAAGTCGGACACCTCCAAGAGACCCAGTACTTC CATQVGHLQETQYF
NA TRBJ2-7 TRBD1 TRBV9 TGTGCCAGCAGCGTAGGGGACAGGGAGTACGAGCAGTACTTC CASSVGDREYEQYF
once TRBJ2-7 NA TRBV7-8 TGTGCCAGCAGCTTGCACATCCTTAACTACGAGCAGTACTTC CASSLHILNYEQYF
NA TRBJ2-5 NA TRBV30 TGTGCCTGGAGTGTGGTGGGAAAAGAGACCCAGTACTTC CAWSVVGKETQYF
NA TRBJ2-3 NA TRBV9 TGTGCCAGCAGCGTAGGGGTGATCCCAGATACGCAGTATTTT CASSVGVIPDTQYF
NA TRBJ1-3 NA TRBV30 TGTGCCTGGGCGGGCTCCTCCTCTGGAAACACCATATATTTT CAWAGSSSGNTIYF
NA TRBJ2-1 NA TRBV14 TGTGCCAGCAGCCAAGAAGGACAGAGGCTTGGTGAGCAGTTCTTC CASSQEGQRLGEQFF
once TRBJ2-7 NA TRBV6-5 TGTGCCAGCAGTGGGGCGGGTTCGACCTACGAGCAGTACTTC CASSGAGSTYEQYF
once TRBJ1-2 NA TRBV2 TGTGCCAGCAGTGGTCCCGGGACGGGAATGGGTGGCTACACCTTC CASSGPGTGMGGYTF
NA TRBJ1-1 TRBD1 TRBV6-5 TGTGCCAGCAGTTTCGGGACAGGGGGATTGAACACTGAAGCTTTCTTT CASSFGTGGLNTEAFF
NA TRBJ1-2 NA TRBV27 TGTGCCAGCAGTTTGGGGATAAGCTATGGCTACACCTTC CASSLGISYGYTF
NA TRBJ2-2 NA TRBV6-4 TGTGCCAGCAGTAACGAAGGAGTCGGCGGGGAGCTGTTTTTT CASSNEGVGGELFF
NA TRBJ2-1 NA TRBV13 TGTGCCAGCAGCGGTACAGGGACGAATGAGCAGTTCTTC CASSGTGTNEQFF
NA TRBJ2-2 NA TRBV28 TGTGCCAGCAGTTCGCCGGGACAAAACACCGGGGAGCTGTTTTTT CASSSPGQNTGELFF
NA TRBJ2-4 NA TRBV29-1 TGCAGCGCCGGGTGGGGAAGCGGGTCCAAAAACATTCAGTACTTC CSAGWGSGSKNIQYF
NA TRBJ1-5 NA TRBV6-1 TGTGCCAGCAGCCCCGACGGAAGCAATCAGCCCCAGCATTTT CASSPDGSNQPQHF
NA TRBJ1-4 TRBD1 TRBV5-8 TGTGCCAGCAGCTTGGCTGACAGGGTGGACGAAAAACTGTTTTTT CASSLADRVDEKLFF
once TRBJ2-7 NA TRBV19 TGTGCCAGTAGTATCGGGCCGGGTGACTACGAGCAGTACTTC CASSIGPGDYEQYF
once TRBJ1-6 TRBD1 TRBV5-1 TGCGCCAGCAGCTCCGACGACAGGGGCGGTTCACCCCTCCACTTT CASSSDDRGGSPLHF
NA TRBJ1-6 TRBD1 TRBV14 TGTGCCAGCAGCCTTTCCGGGACAGGCCGTAATTCACCCCTCCACTTT CASSLSGTGRNSPLHF
NA TRBJ2-2 TRBD1 TRBV7-9 TGTGCCAGCAGCTTTCAAGGGGGCAGGACCGGGGAGCTGTTTTTT CASSFQGGRTGELFF
NA TRBJ1-5 TRBD1 TRBV4-2 TGTGCCAGCAGCCAAGATCGGGACAGGGGGGATCAGCCCCAGCATTTT CASSQDRDRGDQPQHF
NA TRBJ2-4 TRBD1 TRBV5-4 TGTGCCTACCAGTACTCAGGGGGTAAAAACATTCAGTACTTC CAYQYSGGKNIQYF
NA TRBJ2-1 TRBD2 TRBV7-2 TGTGCCAGCAGCTTAGCGCTATTAGGGCTAGCGGGGGATAATGAGCAGTTCTTC CASSLALLGLAGDNEQFF
NA TRBJ1-2 NA TRBV28 TGTGCCAGCGGCAATCAAGGCTACACCTTC CASGNQGYTF
NA TRBJ2-3 NA TRBV18 TGTGCCAGCTCACCCCTAGGTGGGGCAGATACGCAGTATTTT CASSPLGGADTQYF
NA TRBJ2-7 NA TRBV2 TGTGCCAGCAGCGCCACCTCCTACGAGCAGTACTTC CASSATSYEQYF
NA TRBJ2-2 NA TRBV19 TGTGCCAGTAGTATACGAGGACGGATGAACACCGGGGAGCTGTTTTTT CASSIRGRMNTGELFF
NA TRBJ1-5 NA TRBV7-8 TGTGCCAGCAGCTTGGGGGGGGTGGATCAGCCCCAGCATTTT CASSLGGVDQPQHF
few TRBJ1-4 NA TRBV25-1 TGTGCCAGCAGTGCCTCCGGGAGTGAAAAACTGTTTTTT CASSASGSEKLFF
NA TRBJ2-3 NA TRBV9 TGTGCCAGCAGCGTAGGTAACGCCAAGACGGGAGATACGCAGTATTTT CASSVGNAKTGDTQYF
NA TRBJ2-1 TRBD1 TRBV12-5 TGTGCTAGTGGTTCCGGGACAGGGGAGTTGAATGAGCAGTTCTTC CASGSGTGELNEQFF
NA TRBJ2-3 NA TRBV14 TGTGCCAGCAGCCTTATTGGGGGGGCCCCGTCGGGTACGCAGTATTTT CASSLIGGAPSGTQYF
NA TRBJ2-5 NA TRBV14 TGTGCCAGCAGCCAAGGTCCCAGGGCCGTCAAGCAGACCCAGTACTTC CASSQGPRAVKQTQYF
NA TRBJ2-5 TRBD2 TRBV5-6 TGTGCCAGCAGCTCACTAGCGGGGGGGCCGCGGTCCCAGTACTTC CASSSLAGGPRSQYF
few TRBJ1-1 NA TRBV30 TGTGCCAACAGGCAGGCTAACACTGAAGCTTTCTTT CANRQANTEAFF
NA TRBJ2-7 NA TRBV29-1 TGCAGCTTTCAAGGGGGAGTGGACGAGCAGTACTTC CSFQGGVDEQYF
once TRBJ2-1 NA TRBV28 TGTGCCAGCATGGCGGGGGCTTACAATGAGCAGTTCTTC CASMAGAYNEQFF